This T cell receptor (beta chain) is drawn from a study of T cell clonotyping in hematopoietic cell transplantation. Study conclusions and caveats: Graft donor and pretransplant recipient Inverse Simpson Index values predicted broader posttransplant TCR diversity.

Trimming stripped 5 bases from V and 0 bases from J, with 11 bases between. This CDR3 has 15 residues. Germline values: CDR1 LNHDA, CDR2 SQIVND (reference sequence). Libraries were prepared by immunoSEQ multiplex PCR; TCRdb keeps only in-frame clonotypes and omits some of them. The sample holds 14,000 or so clones, around 97% seen once. A remark on this clone: Its antigen remains unknown.

The sample was peripheral blood mononuclear cells, taken 30 days after allogeneic stem cell transplant. The sequence was obtained from a female patient aged 50-59 years who had an allogeneic stem cell transplant from an unrelated donor, so T cells may come from the graft donor. Some clones in this sample may be carry-over from other donors' samples. This sequence joins TRBV19 and TRBJ1-3; D possibly corresponds to TRBD1 (6 bases). The CDR3 reads CASSASDSSGNTIYF. CDR3 sequence (DNA): TGTGCCAGTAGTGCCTCGGACAGCTCTGGAAACACCATATATTTT. Full variable domain (missing parts from reference TRBV19 and TRBJ1-3): DGGITQSPKYLFRKEGQNVTLSCEQNLNHDAMYWYRQDPGQGLRLIYYSQIVNDFQKGDIAEGYSVSREKKESFPLTVTSAQKNPTAFYLCASSASDSSGNTIYFGEGSWLTVV.